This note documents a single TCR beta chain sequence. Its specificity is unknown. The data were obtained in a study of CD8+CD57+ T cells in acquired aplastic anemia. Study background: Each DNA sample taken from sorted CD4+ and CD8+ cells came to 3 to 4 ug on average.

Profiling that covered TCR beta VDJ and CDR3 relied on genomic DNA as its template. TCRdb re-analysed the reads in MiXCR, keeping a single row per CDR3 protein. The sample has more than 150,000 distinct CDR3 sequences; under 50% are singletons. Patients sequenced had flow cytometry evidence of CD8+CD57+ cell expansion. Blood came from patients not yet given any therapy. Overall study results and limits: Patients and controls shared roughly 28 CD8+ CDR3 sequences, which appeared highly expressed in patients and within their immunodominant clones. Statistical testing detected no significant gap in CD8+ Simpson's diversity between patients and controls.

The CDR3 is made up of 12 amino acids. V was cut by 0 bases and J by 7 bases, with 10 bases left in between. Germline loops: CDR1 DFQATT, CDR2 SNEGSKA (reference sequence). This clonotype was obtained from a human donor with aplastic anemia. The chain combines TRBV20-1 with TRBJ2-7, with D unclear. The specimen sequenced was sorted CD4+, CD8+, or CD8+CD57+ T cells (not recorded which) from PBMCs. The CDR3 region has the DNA TGCAGTGCTAGAGAACCTCCTTATGAGCAGTACTTC. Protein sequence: CSAREPPYEQYF.